These T cell receptor beta chains were read from a single sample in a study of regulatory T cells in long-lasting Graves disease. Each CDR3 protein is one row after TCRdb ran MiXCR on the multiplex PCR reads. Found here are hundreds of thousands of distinct CDR3 sequences, about 12% of them singletons; the top ten hold roughly 8.9%. A further study also used this sample, focusing on T cells in Graves' hyperthyroidism and ophthalmopathy.

The sequences come from peripheral blood mononuclear cells (PBMCs), collected at new diagnosis, from a patient treated with antithyroid drugs. All receptors come from a young woman with Graves disease. Both conserved end residues are part of each CDR3. A D gene is named only where the DNA matches it firmly. Size tells how often a clone was seen (once, few, many) or the class of an expanded clone, and some rows leave it out.

13	TRBJ2-7	many	.	TRBV11-2	TGTGCCAGCAGCTTAGCTCCCCCCTACGAGCAGTACTTC	CASSLAPPYEQYF
16	TRBJ1-5	.	.	TRBV19	TGTGCCAGTCAAGGAGGGACGCTCAGGAGCAATCAGCCCCAGCATTTT	CASQGGTLRSNQPQHF
13	TRBJ1-5	.	.	TRBV2	TGTGCCAGCAGTGAAGAAACAGGGCAGCCCCAGCATTTT	CASSEETGQPQHF
19	TRBJ2-5	many	TRBD2	TRBV29-1	TGCAGCGTTGAAGATTCCTTAGGGGTAGCGGGAGAAGATTGGGAGACCCAGTACTTC	CSVEDSLGVAGEDWETQYF
15	TRBJ1-3	many	.	TRBV6-5	TGTGCCAGCAGTTACTTCGGGAGCTCTGGAAACACCATATATTTT	CASSYFGSSGNTIYF
13	TRBJ1-2	few	.	TRBV6-1	TGTGCCAGCGGAGAAGTGGGTCCCTATGGCTACACCTTC	CASGEVGPYGYTF
16	TRBJ2-1	many	.	TRBV24-1	TGTGCCACCAGTGACCCATCTGGGCGGACCTACAATGAGCAGTTCTTC	CATSDPSGRTYNEQFF
16	TRBJ1-1	few	.	TRBV19	TGTGCCAGTAGTATAGACCCGGGGTTGGGAAACACTGAAGCTTTCTTT	CASSIDPGLGNTEAFF
15	TRBJ2-7	many	TRBD2	TRBV6-2/TRBV6-3	TGTGCCAGCAGTCGTGGACGGGGGGGGTCTTACGAGCAGTACTTC	CASSRGRGGSYEQYF
14	TRBJ1-4	few	TRBD1	TRBV7-2	TGTGCCAGCAGCTTTGACAGGGTTAATGAAAAACTGTTTTTT	CASSFDRVNEKLFF
14	TRBJ1-2	few	.	TRBV12-3/TRBV12-4	TGTGCCAGCAGTTTCTACGGGGGCGGGTATGGCTACACCTTC	CASSFYGGGYGYTF
17	TRBJ2-7	few	.	TRBV4-3	TGCGCCAGCAGCCTACCAGTTAATGGCTTCTTGGGATTCGAGCAGTACTTC	CASSLPVNGFLGFEQYF
13	TRBJ1-5	many	.	TRBV2	TGTGCCAGCAGTGAAGGGGGGGGACAGCCCCAGCATTTT	CASSEGGGQPQHF
14	TRBJ1-6	many	.	TRBV3-1	TGTGCCAGCAGCCAAGCCAGGGTAGCTTCACCCCTCCACTTT	CASSQARVASPLHF
14	TRBJ2-3	many	TRBD2	TRBV19	TGTGCCAGTGCTGTAGCGGGAGGGCGAGATACGCAGTATTTT	CASAVAGGRDTQYF